This is a list of T cell receptor beta chains from one sample in a study of regulatory and conventional T cells in RAG deficiency. Here immunoSEQ multiplex PCR was the method, and the copy in TCRdb shows in-frame clones only, minus some. The sample consists of tens of thousands of clones, around 90% of them appearing once. The sample also formed part of further work on regulatory T cells.

Sample: Tregs sorted from blood. These receptors were collected from a human donor in good health. CDR3s include the opening cysteine and the closing phenylalanine or tryptophan. Each record gives: J gene, clone size, D gene, V gene, CDR3 protein, CDR3 DNA. The D gene is left open where the match is weak. Expanded clones get a size class; other rows say once, few or many, or leave the size out.

TRBJ1-2 - - TRBV6-5 CASSYEGGSYGYTF TGTGCCAGCAGTTACGAGGGGGGAAGCTATGGCTACACCTTC
TRBJ2-1 - - TRBV5-1 CASSPGTGYNEQFF TGCGCCAGCAGCCCCGGGACTGGGTACAATGAGCAGTTCTTC
TRBJ2-7 - - TRBV5-6 CASSLGPQGYEQYF TGTGCCAGCAGCTTGGGACCTCAGGGTTACGAGCAGTACTTC
TRBJ2-5 few - TRBV18 CASSPPGRGPQETQYF TGTGCCAGCTCACCACCGGGCAGGGGCCCCCAAGAGACCCAGTACTTC
TRBJ2-5 - - TRBV2 CASSVEETQYF TGTGCCAGCAGTGTCGAGGAGACCCAGTACTTC
TRBJ2-7 - TRBD1 TRBV27 CASSPTGGTYEQYF TGTGCCAGCAGTCCGACAGGGGGCACCTACGAGCAGTACTTC
TRBJ1-4 - TRBD1 TRBV19 CASSRGQGRWTNEKLFF TGTGCCAGTAGTAGAGGACAGGGCCGATGGACTAATGAAAAACTGTTTTTT
TRBJ2-7 - - TRBV2 CASTDLRIFSYEQYF TGTGCCAGCACCGACCTCCGGATTTTCTCCTACGAGCAGTACTTC
TRBJ1-5 - TRBD1 TRBV11-1 CASSLGTGTKPPEDQPQHF TGTGCCAGCAGCCTCGGGACAGGGACGAAACCCCCAGAGGATCAGCCCCAGCATTTT
TRBJ1-6 - TRBD1 TRBV27 CASSPRDRGFSSYNSPLHF TGTGCCAGCAGTCCCCGGGACAGGGGGTTTAGCTCCTATAATTCACCCCTCCACTTT
TRBJ1-2 - TRBD1 TRBV5-6 CASSRGTGLLNGYTF TGTGCCAGCAGCAGGGGGACAGGGCTTTTGAATGGCTACACCTTC
TRBJ1-1 - - TRBV18 CASSRNTEAFF TGTGCCAGCTCACGTAACACTGAAGCTTTCTTT
TRBJ1-1 once - TRBV5-4 CASSPRSGATNTEAFF TGTGCCAGCAGCCCGAGATCCGGGGCGACAAACACTGAAGCTTTCTTT
TRBJ2-5 - TRBD2 TRBV5-4 CASSLGGGFQETQYF TGTGCCAGCAGCTTGGGCGGGGGGTTTCAAGAGACCCAGTACTTC
TRBJ1-1 - - TRBV7-2 CASSRSEVAEAFF TGTGCCAGCAGCCGCTCGGAGGTCGCTGAAGCTTTCTTT
TRBJ2-5 - - TRBV10-3 CAIRGAETQYF TGTGCCATCAGGGGTGCGGAGACCCAGTACTTC
TRBJ1-1 - - TRBV7-6 CASSLEVRGRRVEAFF TGTGCCAGCAGCTTAGAGGTTCGAGGCAGGAGGGTTGAAGCTTTCTTT
TRBJ1-2 - - TRBV6-5 CASRTRVSDYGYTF TGTGCCAGCAGAACTAGGGTCTCCGACTATGGCTACACCTTC
TRBJ2-7 - - TRBV2 CASSDLSEQYF TGTGCCAGCTCGGACCTCTCCGAGCAGTACTTC
TRBJ2-3 - - TRBV7-2 CASSLVVGRADTQYF TGTGCCAGCAGCTTAGTAGTGGGGCGCGCAGATACGCAGTATTTT
TRBJ1-2 - TRBD1 TRBV5-1 CASSSTGGSYGYTF TGCGCCAGCAGCTCGACAGGGGGCAGCTATGGCTACACCTTC
TRBJ1-5 - - TRBV7-2 CASSLAQGNQPQHF TGTGCCAGCAGCTTAGCGCAGGGCAATCAGCCCCAGCATTTT
TRBJ1-4 - - TRBV19 CASTLHTKTNEKLFF TGTGCCAGTACCCTGCATACTAAAACTAATGAAAAACTGTTTTTT
TRBJ1-4 once - TRBV5-1 CASSFQTTNEKLFF TGCGCCAGCAGCTTTCAGACAACTAATGAAAAACTGTTTTTT
TRBJ1-4 once - TRBV30 CAWSVTAGFANEKLFF TGTGCCTGGAGTGTAACGGCAGGGTTTGCTAATGAAAAACTGTTTTTT
TRBJ2-7 - TRBD1 TRBV5-1 CASSLRQGGSYEQYF TGCGCCAGCAGCTTGCGACAGGGGGGATCCTACGAGCAGTACTTC
TRBJ2-3 - - TRBV9 CASSLRTSTDTQYF TGTGCCAGCAGCCTCCGAACTAGCACAGATACGCAGTATTTT
TRBJ1-2 - TRBD1 TRBV6-5 CASSYLGQGGNGYTF TGTGCCAGCAGTTATCTCGGACAGGGAGGGAATGGCTACACCTTC
TRBJ1-6 - - TRBV19 CASSRTESSYNSPLHF TGTGCCAGTAGTAGGACAGAGAGCTCCTATAATTCACCCCTCCACTTT
TRBJ2-6 - - TRBV19 CASSIRRYSGANVLTF TGTGCCAGTAGTATAAGACGGTACTCTGGGGCCAACGTCCTGACTTTC
TRBJ2-5 - - TRBV6-5 CASSYGPKETQYF TGTGCCAGCAGTTACGGGCCGAAAGAGACCCAGTACTTC
TRBJ2-3 - - TRBV6-1 CASSDPSTDTQYF TGTGCCAGCAGCGATCCCAGCACAGATACGCAGTATTTT
TRBJ2-7 - - TRBV1 CTSSPRDYEQYF TGCACCAGCAGCCCCCGAGACTACGAGCAGTACTTC
TRBJ2-7 - - TRBV25-1 CASSSPGAYEQYF TGTGCCAGCAGTAGTCCCGGGGCCTACGAGCAGTACTTC
TRBJ2-3 - - TRBV9 CATTPQHDTQYF TGTGCCACCACACCCCAACATGATACGCAGTATTTT
TRBJ1-3 once - TRBV10-3 CAISETRAGNTIYF TGTGCCATCAGTGAGACGAGGGCTGGAAACACCATATATTTT
TRBJ1-6 - - TRBV6-5 CASGLGQPNSPLHF TGTGCCAGCGGCCTAGGGCAGCCGAATTCACCCCTCCACTTT
TRBJ2-2 - - TRBV5-4 CASSLTANTGELFF TGTGCCAGCAGCTTGACAGCGAACACCGGGGAGCTGTTTTTT
TRBJ1-5 - - TRBV21-1 CASSKKGLRGRGSQPQHF TGTGCCAGCAGCAAAAAAGGTTTAAGGGGGCGCGGGTCCCAGCCCCAGCATTTT
TRBJ2-3 - TRBD2 TRBV5-1 CASSYSGGSADTQYF TGCGCCAGCAGCTATAGCGGGGGTTCAGCGGATACGCAGTATTTT
TRBJ1-5 - - TRBV12-5 CASAPGGLLSNQPQHF TGTGCTAGTGCCCCCGGGGGACTACTTAGCAATCAGCCCCAGCATTTT
TRBJ2-1 - TRBD2 TRBV6-1 CASKSGGAFSEQFF TGTGCCAGCAAGAGCGGGGGGGCCTTTAGTGAGCAGTTCTTC
TRBJ2-7 - - TRBV28 CASSLSGGGLEQYF TGTGCCAGCAGTTTATCTGGCGGTGGGCTCGAGCAGTACTTC